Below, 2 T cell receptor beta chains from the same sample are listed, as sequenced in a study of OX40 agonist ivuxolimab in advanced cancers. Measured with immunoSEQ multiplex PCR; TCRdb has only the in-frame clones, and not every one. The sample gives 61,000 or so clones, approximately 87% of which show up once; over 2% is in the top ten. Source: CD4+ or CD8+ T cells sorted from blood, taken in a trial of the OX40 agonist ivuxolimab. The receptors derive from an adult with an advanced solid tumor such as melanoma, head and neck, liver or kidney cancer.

The CDR3 nucleotides read TGTGCCAGCAGCTCTTCCTGGGTAGCAGATACGCAGTATTTT. Protein product: CASSSSWVADTQYF. The J gene is TRBJ2-3, the V gene TRBV5-6, with D uncertain. Germline loops: CDR1 SGHDT, CDR2 YYEEEE. Trimming took off 3 bases at V and 4 bases at J, with 12 bases between the two ends. There are 14 residues in the CDR3.

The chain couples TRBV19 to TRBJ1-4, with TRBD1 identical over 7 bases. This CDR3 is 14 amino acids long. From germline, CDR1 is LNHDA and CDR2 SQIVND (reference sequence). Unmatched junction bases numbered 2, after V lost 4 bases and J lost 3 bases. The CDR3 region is CASSTGTANEKLFF. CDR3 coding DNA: TGTGCCAGTAGTACCGGGACAGCTAATGAAAAACTGTTTTTT.